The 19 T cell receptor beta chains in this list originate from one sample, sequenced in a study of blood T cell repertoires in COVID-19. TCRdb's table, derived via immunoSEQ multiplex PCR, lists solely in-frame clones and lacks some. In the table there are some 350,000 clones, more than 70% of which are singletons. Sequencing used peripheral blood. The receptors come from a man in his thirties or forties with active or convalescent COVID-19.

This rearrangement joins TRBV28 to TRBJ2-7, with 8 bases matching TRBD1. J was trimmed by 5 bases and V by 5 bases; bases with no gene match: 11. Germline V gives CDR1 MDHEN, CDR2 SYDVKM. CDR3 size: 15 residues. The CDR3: CASSPDRGVLNEQYF. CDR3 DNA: TGTGCCAGCAGTCCCGACAGGGGAGTTTTGAACGAGCAGTACTTC.

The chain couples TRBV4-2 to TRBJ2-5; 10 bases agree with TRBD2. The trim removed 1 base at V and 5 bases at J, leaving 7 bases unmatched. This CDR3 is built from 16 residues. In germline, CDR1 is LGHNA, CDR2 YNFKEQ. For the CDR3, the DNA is TGTGCCAGCAGCCAAGTGGCAAGCGGGAGGGCGGAGACCCAGTACTTC. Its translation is CASSQVASGRAETQYF.

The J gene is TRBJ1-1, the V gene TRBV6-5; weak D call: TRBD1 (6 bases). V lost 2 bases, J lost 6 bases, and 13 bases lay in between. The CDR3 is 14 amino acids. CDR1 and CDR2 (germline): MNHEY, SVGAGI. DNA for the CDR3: TGTGCCAGCAGTTACGCCACCGGGACATCTGAAGCTTTCTTT. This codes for CASSYATGTSEAFF.

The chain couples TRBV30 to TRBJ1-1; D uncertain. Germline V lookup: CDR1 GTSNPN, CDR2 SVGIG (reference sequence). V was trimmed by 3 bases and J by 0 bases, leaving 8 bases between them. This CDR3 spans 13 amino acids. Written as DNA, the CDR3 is TGTGCCTGGAGCCGGAGAGTGAACACTGAAGCTTTCTTT. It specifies CAWSRRVNTEAFF.

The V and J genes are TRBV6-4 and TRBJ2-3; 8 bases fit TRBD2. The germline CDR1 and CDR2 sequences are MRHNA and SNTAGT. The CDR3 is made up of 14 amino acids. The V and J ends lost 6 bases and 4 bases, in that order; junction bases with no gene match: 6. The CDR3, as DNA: TGTGCCAGCAGCACAGGACTAGCCCCAGATACGCAGTATTTT. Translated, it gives CASSTGLAPDTQYF.

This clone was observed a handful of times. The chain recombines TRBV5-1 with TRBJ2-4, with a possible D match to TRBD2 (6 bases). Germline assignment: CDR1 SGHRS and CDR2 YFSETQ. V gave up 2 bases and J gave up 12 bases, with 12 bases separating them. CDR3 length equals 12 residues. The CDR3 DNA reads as TGCGCCAGCAGCTTCCCGGCGGGGCGTCAGTACTTC. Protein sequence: CASSFPAGRQYF.

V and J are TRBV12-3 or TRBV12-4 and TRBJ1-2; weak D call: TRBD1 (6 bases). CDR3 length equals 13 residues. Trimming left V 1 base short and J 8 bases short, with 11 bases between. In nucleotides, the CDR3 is TGTGCCAGCAGTTTAGGGCAGGGGTTAGGCTACACCTTC. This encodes CASSLGQGLGYTF.

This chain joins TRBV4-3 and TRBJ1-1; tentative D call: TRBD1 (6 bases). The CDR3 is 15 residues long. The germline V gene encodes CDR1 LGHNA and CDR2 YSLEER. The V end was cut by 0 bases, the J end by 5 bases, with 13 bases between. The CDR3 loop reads CASSQDRSGETEAFF. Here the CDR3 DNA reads TGCGCCAGCAGCCAAGATAGGTCAGGGGAGACTGAAGCTTTCTTT.

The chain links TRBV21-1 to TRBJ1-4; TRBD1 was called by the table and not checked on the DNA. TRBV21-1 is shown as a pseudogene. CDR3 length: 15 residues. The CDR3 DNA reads TGTGCCAGCAGCATGGCAGGACAGGGGGATGAAAAACTGTTTTTT. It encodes CASSMAGQGDEKLFF.

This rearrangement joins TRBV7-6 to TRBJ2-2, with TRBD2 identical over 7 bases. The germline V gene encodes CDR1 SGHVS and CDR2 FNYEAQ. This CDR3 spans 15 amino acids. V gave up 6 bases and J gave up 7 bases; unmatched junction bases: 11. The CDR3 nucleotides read TGTGCCAGCAGTAGATCGGGGGGAGCACTCGGGGAGCTGTTTTTT. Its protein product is CASSRSGGALGELFF.

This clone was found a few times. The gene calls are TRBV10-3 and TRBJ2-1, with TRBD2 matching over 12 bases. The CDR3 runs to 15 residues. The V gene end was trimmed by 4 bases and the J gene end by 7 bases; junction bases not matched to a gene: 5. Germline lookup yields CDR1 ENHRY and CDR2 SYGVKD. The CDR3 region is CAISGSTSGGNEQFF. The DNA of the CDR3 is TGTGCCATCAGTGGGTCGACTAGCGGGGGAAATGAGCAGTTCTTC.

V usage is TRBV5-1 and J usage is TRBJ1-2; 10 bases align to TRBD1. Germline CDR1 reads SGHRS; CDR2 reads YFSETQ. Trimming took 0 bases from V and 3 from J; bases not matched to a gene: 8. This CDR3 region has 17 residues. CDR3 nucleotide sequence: TGCGCCAGCAGCTTGGGGACAGGGGGATCCGGGTACTATGGCTACACCTTC. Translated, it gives CASSLGTGGSGYYGYTF. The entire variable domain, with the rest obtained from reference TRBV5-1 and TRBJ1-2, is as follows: KAGVTQTPRYLIKTRGQQVTLSCSPISGHRSVSWYQQTPGQGLQFLFEYFSETQRNKGNFPGRFSGRQFSNSRSEMNVSTLELGDSALYLCASSLGTGGSGYYGYTFGSGTRLTVV.

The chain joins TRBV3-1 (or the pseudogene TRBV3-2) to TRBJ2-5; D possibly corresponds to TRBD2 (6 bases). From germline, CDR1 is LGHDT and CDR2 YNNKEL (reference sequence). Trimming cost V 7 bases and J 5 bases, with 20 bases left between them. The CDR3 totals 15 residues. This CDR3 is CASTLLRGRGETQYF. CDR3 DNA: TGTGCCAGCACCTTGCTACGCGGCCGGGGGGAGACCCAGTACTTC.

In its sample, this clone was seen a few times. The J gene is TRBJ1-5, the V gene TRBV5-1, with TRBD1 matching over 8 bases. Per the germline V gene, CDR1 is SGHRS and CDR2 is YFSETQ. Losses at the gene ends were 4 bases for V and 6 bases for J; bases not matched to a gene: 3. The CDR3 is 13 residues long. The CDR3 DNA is TGCGCCAGCAGCACACAGGGGGGTCAGCCCCAGCATTTT. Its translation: CASSTQGGQPQHF.

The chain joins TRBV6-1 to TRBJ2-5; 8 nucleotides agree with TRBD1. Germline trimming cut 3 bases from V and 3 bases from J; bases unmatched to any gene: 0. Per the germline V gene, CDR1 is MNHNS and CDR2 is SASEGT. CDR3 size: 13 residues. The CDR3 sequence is CASSETGEETQYF. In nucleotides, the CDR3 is TGTGCCAGCAGTGAGACAGGGGAAGAGACCCAGTACTTC.

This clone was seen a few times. This CDR3 reads CASIPLRGPGANVLTF. CDR3 nucleotides: TGTGCCAGTATCCCTCTCCGAGGGCCTGGGGCCAACGTCCTGACTTTC. J is TRBJ2-6 and V is TRBV19; possible D gene TRBD2, 5 bases. The CDR3 has 16 residues. V was trimmed by 7 bases and J by 2 bases, leaving 15 bases between them. Germline V gives CDR1 LNHDA, CDR2 SQIVND (reference sequence).

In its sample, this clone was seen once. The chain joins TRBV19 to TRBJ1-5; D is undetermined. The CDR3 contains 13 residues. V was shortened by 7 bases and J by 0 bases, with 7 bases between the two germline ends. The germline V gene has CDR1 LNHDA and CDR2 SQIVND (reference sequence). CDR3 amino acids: CASNVFSNQPQHF. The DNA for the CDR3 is TGTGCCAGTAATGTCTTTAGCAATCAGCCCCAGCATTTT.

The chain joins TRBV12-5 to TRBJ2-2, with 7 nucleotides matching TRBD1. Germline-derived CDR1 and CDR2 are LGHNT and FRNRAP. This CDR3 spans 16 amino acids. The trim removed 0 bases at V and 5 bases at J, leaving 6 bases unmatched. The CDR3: CASGLVAGGITGELFF. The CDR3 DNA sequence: TGTGCTAGTGGTTTGGTGGCAGGGGGAATTACCGGGGAGCTGTTTTTT.

The CDR3 sequence is CASSLGLISYEQYF. DNA for the CDR3: TGTGCCAGCAGCCTCGGACTGATCTCCTACGAGCAGTACTTC. The V gene is TRBV21-1, the J gene TRBJ2-7; the table's D gene call, TRBD2, was not cross checked with the DNA. TRBV21-1 is marked as a pseudogene. This CDR3 is 14 amino acids long.